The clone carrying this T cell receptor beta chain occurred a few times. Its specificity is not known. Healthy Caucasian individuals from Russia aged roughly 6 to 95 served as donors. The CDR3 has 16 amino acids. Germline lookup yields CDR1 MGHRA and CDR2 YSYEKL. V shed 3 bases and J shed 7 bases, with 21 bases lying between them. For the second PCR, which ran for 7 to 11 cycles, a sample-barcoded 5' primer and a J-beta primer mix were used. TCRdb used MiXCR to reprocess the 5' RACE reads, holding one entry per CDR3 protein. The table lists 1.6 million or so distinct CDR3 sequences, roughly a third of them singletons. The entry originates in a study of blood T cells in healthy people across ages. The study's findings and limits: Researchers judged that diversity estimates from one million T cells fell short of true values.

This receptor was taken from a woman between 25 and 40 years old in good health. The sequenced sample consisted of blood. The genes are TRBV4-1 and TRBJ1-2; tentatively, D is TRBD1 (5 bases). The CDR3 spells CASSHIRDLGYGGYTF. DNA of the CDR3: TGCGCCAGCAGCCATATCCGGGACTTAGGTTACGGTGGCTACACCTTC.